The 29 T cell receptor beta chains reported below all come from one sample, sequenced in a study of graft-versus-host responses after intestinal transplantation. What these receptors recognize is not known. Sequencing was performed with immunoSEQ multiplex PCR; in TCRdb, only in-frame clones are kept and a portion is missing. Counted here are roughly 120,000 clones, around nine tenths occurring once; the ten biggest clones make up approximately 0.18%. The sequencing here drew on unstimulated CD4+ T cells sorted from spleen or lymph node cells, taken before intestinal transplant. All receptors derive from a human donor who received an intestinal transplant.

V usage is TRBV27 and J usage is TRBJ2-7, with a weak D call TRBD1 (5 bases). The CDR3 spans 14 residues. Germline assignment: CDR1 MNHEY and CDR2 SMNVEV (reference sequence). The ends were cut back, 5 bases at V and 2 bases at J, with 13 bases in the middle. This CDR3 is CASSPGYQTYEQYF. CDR3 DNA: TGTGCCAGCAGTCCAGGGTACCAGACCTACGAGCAGTACTTC.

Worth noting for this clone: This sample also contains other DNA sequences that code for the same CDR3. This sequence joins TRBV5-1 and TRBJ2-5; 7 bases are shared with TRBD1. V gave up 4 bases and J gave up 5 bases; unmatched junction bases: 11. CDR1 and CDR2 (germline): SGHRS, YFSETQ. The CDR3 loop spans 15 amino acids. The CDR3 region has the DNA TGCGCCAGCAGCAGGGGACAGCGGCCCGGGGAGACCCAGTACTTC. Amino acid sequence: CASSRGQRPGETQYF.

This chain connects TRBV28 to TRBJ2-1, with 11 bases aligning to TRBD2. CDR1 is MDHEN and CDR2 is SYDVKM in the germline V gene. V gave up 4 bases and J gave up 6 bases; unmatched junction bases: 5. CDR3 length: 15 amino acids. The CDR3 sequence: CASSSLAGGLNEQFF. DNA for the CDR3: TGTGCCAGCAGTTCCTTAGCGGGAGGGCTCAATGAGCAGTTCTTC.

The chain recombines TRBV5-1 with TRBJ1-4, with 7 bases lining up with TRBD1. Germline V lookup: CDR1 SGHRS, CDR2 YFSETQ. V shed 4 bases, J shed 2 bases, and the junction held 8 bases outside the gene matches. The CDR3 extends over 16 amino acids. CDR3 DNA: TGCGCCAGCAGCCTGGGACAGTACCGCACTAATGAAAAACTGTTTTTT. It specifies CASSLGQYRTNEKLFF.

The chain links TRBV5-5 to TRBJ2-1; 7 bases fit TRBD2. Trimming took 4 bases from V and 2 from J; bases not matched to a gene: 6. The CDR3 totals 15 residues. The V gene's germline CDR1 is SGHKS and CDR2 YYEKEE (reference sequence). The CDR3 region is CASSRLAGAYNEQFF. CDR3 bases: TGTGCCAGCAGCCGACTAGCCGGGGCCTACAATGAGCAGTTCTTC.

The gene calls are TRBV6-6 and TRBJ2-7, with D possibly matching TRBD1 (5 bases). V lost 0 bases to trimming and J lost 2 bases, with 8 bases between them. The CDR3 consists of 14 residues. Germline CDR1 reads MNHNY; CDR2 reads SVGAGI (reference sequence). CDR3 nucleotides: TGTGCCAGCAGTTACTCCCAGGGCCCCTACGAGCAGTACTTC. This sequence encodes CASSYSQGPYEQYF.

CDR3 in DNA: TGTGCCAGCAGCCTCCCAGGACAGGGGCATTATCAGCCCCAGCATTTT. This encodes CASSLPGQGHYQPQHF. The chain has TRBV28 and TRBJ1-5; 9 bases are a match to TRBD1. Trimming took 6 bases from V and 5 from J; bases not matched to a gene: 11. Looked up from germline, CDR1 is MDHEN and CDR2 is SYDVKM. This CDR3 has 16 amino acids.

This clone was observed once. The CDR3 is CASSLGGTGLVYEQYF. CDR3 nucleotides: TGCGCCAGCAGCTTGGGGGGGACAGGGCTAGTCTACGAGCAGTACTTC. J is TRBJ2-7 and V is TRBV5-1; 9 bases are a match to TRBD1. This CDR3 has 16 amino acids. The germline V gene encodes CDR1 SGHRS and CDR2 YFSETQ. V lost 0 bases and J lost 3; bases outside the gene matches: 7.

The J gene is TRBJ1-1, the V gene TRBV7-2; weak D call: TRBD1 (5 bases). V lost 5 bases to trimming and J lost 1 base, with 17 bases between them. Germline V CDR1 and CDR2: SGHTA, FQGNSA. The CDR3 covers 16 residues. The CDR3 DNA is TGTGCCAGCAGCCCTAATCAAAGGGGTTGGAACACTGAAGCTTTCTTT. It codes for CASSPNQRGWNTEAFF.

This chain uses TRBV10-2 with TRBJ2-3; 9 positions match TRBD2. The V gene end was trimmed by 2 bases and the J gene end by 8 bases; junction bases not matched to a gene: 8. Germline V CDR1 and CDR2: WSHSY, SAAADI. The CDR3 contains 15 residues. The CDR3 protein is CASSELAGKSRTQYF. CDR3 coding DNA: TGCGCCAGCAGTGAGCTAGCGGGGAAGAGTCGTACGCAGTATTTT.

V and J are TRBV2 and TRBJ2-4; TRBD2 matches 11 bases. The CDR3 is made up of 14 amino acids. Trimming cost V 3 bases and J 6 bases; bases outside gene matches: 1. Germline V CDR1 and CDR2: SNHLY, FYNNEI. CDR3 nucleotides: TGTGCCAGCAGTGATACTAGCGGGAGAAACATTCAGTACTTC. Its translation is CASSDTSGRNIQYF.

The chain employs TRBV10-1 and TRBJ2-7, with D hard to call. The germline V gene has CDR1 WNHNN and CDR2 SYGVQD (reference sequence). The CDR3 contains 14 residues. The V gene lost 4 bases and the J gene lost 0 bases, with 10 bases spanning the gap. Here the CDR3 reads CASSGSPISYEQYF. The CDR3 DNA reads as TGCGCCAGCAGTGGTAGCCCTATCTCCTACGAGCAGTACTTC.

The chain recombines TRBV5-1 with TRBJ1-2; D might be TRBD1 (6 bases). This CDR3 comprises 15 residues. The germline CDR1 and CDR2 sequences are SGHRS and YFSETQ. Trimming took 4 bases from V and 3 from J, leaving 16 bases between them. The CDR3 loop is CASSQGHSTDYGYTF. In DNA form, the CDR3 reads TGCGCCAGCAGCCAGGGACACTCCACCGACTATGGCTACACCTTC.

V is TRBV28 and J is TRBJ2-7; 8 bases line up with TRBD2. Germline V CDR1 and CDR2: MDHEN, SYDVKM. V was pared by 9 bases and J by 1 base, with 8 bases of the junction left unmatched. The CDR3 has 14 amino acids. CDR3 in DNA: TGTGCCAGTCGGAAAAGCGGGAGTTCCTACGAGCAGTACTTC. This gives the protein CASRKSGSSYEQYF.

This rearrangement joins TRBV10-3 to TRBJ2-7, with unresolved D. In germline, CDR1 is ENHRY, CDR2 SYGVKD. CDR3 size: 15 residues. V gave up 0 bases and J gave up 5 bases, with 14 bases separating them. CDR3 sequence reads: CAISESGGQMDEQYF. CDR3 nucleotides: TGTGCCATCAGTGAGTCGGGTGGGCAAATGGACGAGCAGTACTTC.

The chain couples TRBV30 to TRBJ2-7; TRBD2 agrees at 7 bases. Germline trimming cut 0 bases from V and 6 bases from J; bases unmatched to any gene: 11. Per germline, CDR1 GTSNPN and CDR2 SVGIG (reference sequence). The CDR3 totals 15 residues. CDR3: CAWSVRAGAGREQYF. In DNA, the CDR3 is TGTGCCTGGAGTGTACGGGCGGGAGCAGGGCGCGAGCAGTACTTC.

The chain combines TRBV5-3 with TRBJ1-6; D is undetermined. TRBV5-3 is assigned to the ORF class and has an uncertain function. Trimming took off 4 bases at V and 3 bases at J, with 17 bases between the two ends. CDR3 length equals 17 residues. CDR3 sequence: CARSPSESTDYNSPLHF. The CDR3 coding sequence is TGTGCCAGAAGCCCGTCGGAATCAACAGACTATAATTCACCCCTCCACTTT.

This clone occurred once. The chain uses TRBV6-1 and TRBJ1-2; D may be TRBD1 (5 bases). The CDR3 has 12 amino acids. Germline V gene data show CDR1 as MNHNS and CDR2 as SASEGT. V gave up 5 bases and J gave up 6 bases, with 10 bases separating them. The CDR3 is CASSFGGDGYTF. The DNA of the CDR3 is TGTGCCAGCAGTTTTGGAGGGGATGGCTACACCTTC.

This clone was detected only once. The gene calls are TRBV20-1 and TRBJ2-4; D possibly corresponds to TRBD2 (5 bases). V dropped 7 bases and J dropped 8 bases, with 12 bases sitting between them. CDR3 length equals 11 residues. CDR1 DFQATT and CDR2 SNEGSKA come from the germline V gene (reference sequence). Written as DNA, the CDR3 is TGCAGTGGCTTCGCGGGTGACATTCAGTACTTC. It encodes CSGFAGDIQYF.

This clone showed up just once. This chain joins TRBV11-2 and TRBJ2-5; the D gene is possibly TRBD1 (5 bases). Germline V gives CDR1 SGHAT, CDR2 FQNNGV. The CDR3 has 18 amino acids. Trimming left V 5 bases short and J 0 bases short, with 22 bases between. In DNA form, the CDR3 reads TGTGCCAGCAGCCCAGCCATCGGCGTGCGACAGTACCAAGAGACCCAGTACTTC. It encodes CASSPAIGVRQYQETQYF.

This rearrangement joins TRBV5-1 to TRBJ1-1; 8 bases match TRBD1. This CDR3 is 16 amino acids long. In germline, CDR1 is SGHRS, CDR2 YFSETQ. After removal of 0 bases from V and 1 base from J, the junction contained 5 bases not matched to a gene. CDR3 in DNA: TGCGCCAGCAGCTTGGCAGGGGGCTCAAGGAACACTGAAGCTTTCTTT. Translation gives CASSLAGGSRNTEAFF.

The chain is built from TRBV20-1 and TRBJ1-1, with D uncertain. CDR1 is DFQATT and CDR2 is SNEGSKA in the germline V gene (reference sequence). Trimming removed 4 bases from V and 1 base from J, with 4 bases in between. The CDR3 has 11 amino acids. The CDR3 sequence: CSATGNTEAFF. In DNA, the CDR3 is TGCAGTGCTACAGGGAACACTGAAGCTTTCTTT.

The chain recombines TRBV9 with TRBJ2-2, with D uncertain. The germline V gene has CDR1 SGDLS and CDR2 YYNGEE. Trimming removed 1 base at V and 1 base at J, with 11 bases between. This CDR3 has 16 amino acids. In DNA form, the CDR3 reads TGTGCCAGCAGCGTACGAGGAGACTTGAACACCGGGGAGCTGTTTTTT. Translated: CASSVRGDLNTGELFF.

V usage is TRBV28 and J usage is TRBJ1-2; the D is unclear. In germline, CDR1 is MDHEN, CDR2 SYDVKM. The ends were cut back, 3 bases at V and 1 base at J, with 18 bases in the middle. There are 17 residues in the CDR3. In nucleotides, the CDR3 is TGTGCCAGCAGTTTTCTCCTCCCAGGCGCCCGTAACTATGGCTACACCTTC. Translated, it gives CASSFLLPGARNYGYTF.

The chain employs TRBV18 and TRBJ1-2; D remains unclear. Germline assignment: CDR1 KGHSH and CDR2 LQKENI. The CDR3 has 14 residues. Trimming shortened V by 2 bases and J by 2 bases, and 9 bases separated the two germline ends. The CDR3 loop reads CASSPGSRNYGYTF. The DNA of the CDR3 is TGTGCCAGCTCACCAGGGTCGCGGAACTATGGCTACACCTTC. Using reference TRBV18 and TRBJ1-2 for the parts outside the CDR3, the full variable domain is NAGVMQNPRHLVRRRGQEARLRCSPMKGHSHVYWYRQLPEEGLKFMVYLQKENIIDESGMPKERFSAEFPKEGPSILRIQQVVRGDSAAYFCASSPGSRNYGYTFGSGTRLTVV.

V is TRBV9 and J is TRBJ1-1; unclear D gene. The germline CDR1 and CDR2 sequences are SGDLS and YYNGEE. The V end lost 7 bases, the J end lost 4 bases, and 8 bases lay between the germline ends. The CDR3 extends over 11 amino acids. The CDR3 bases are TGTGCCAGCGGAAGAGGCACTGAAGCTTTCTTT. Translating gives CASGRGTEAFF.

This clone has a handful of counts. The genes are TRBV29-1 and TRBJ1-2, with D unclear. The germline V and J ends were trimmed by 7 bases and 4 bases, with 10 bases remaining between them. Germline loops: CDR1 SQVTM, CDR2 ANQGSEA. The CDR3 is made up of 11 amino acids. The CDR3: CSADTFYGYTF. As DNA, the CDR3 is TGCAGCGCCGACACTTTCTATGGCTACACCTTC.

The chain couples TRBV27 to TRBJ2-1; perhaps TRBD1 as D (6 bases). V was pared by 8 bases and J by 9 bases, with 26 bases between. The germline gives CDR1 MNHEY, CDR2 SMNVEV (reference sequence). This CDR3 contains 16 residues. CDR3 in amino acids: CASRNLLGGRGGEQFF. In nucleotides, the CDR3 is TGTGCCAGCCGGAATCTGCTGGGTGGGAGAGGGGGTGAGCAGTTCTTC.

This chain links TRBV18 with TRBJ1-2, with unresolved D. The CDR3 has 16 residues. Germline V gene data show CDR1 as KGHSH and CDR2 as LQKENI. V lost 2 bases to trimming and J lost 7 bases, with 20 bases between them. The CDR3 reads CASSPKKTETSGGYTF. CDR3 sequence (DNA): TGTGCCAGCTCACCAAAGAAGACCGAGACTTCGGGTGGCTACACCTTC.